The T cell receptor (beta chain) under discussion was sequenced for a study of shared clonotypes between healthy human individuals. Clones were read by immunoSEQ multiplex PCR, and TCRdb kept only the in-frame ones, dropping some. The sample contains 2 million to 2.5 million clones, roughly 95% of which appear only once. In germline, CDR1 is SGHAT, CDR2 FQNNGV. With 7 bases removed from V and 7 bases from J, the gap between germline ends came to 19 bases. CDR3 size: 14 residues. This sequence joins TRBV11-2 and TRBJ2-5, with a possible D match to TRBD1 (6 bases). The sequence came from a man aged 18 to 29 in good health. The sequenced sample consisted of naive CD4+ T cells sorted from blood. The subset is: CD45RA+ positively selected. Here the CDR3 reads CASTPKAGVGTQYF. The CDR3 bases are TGTGCCAGCACCCCAAAGGCAGGGGTTGGGACCCAGTACTTC.